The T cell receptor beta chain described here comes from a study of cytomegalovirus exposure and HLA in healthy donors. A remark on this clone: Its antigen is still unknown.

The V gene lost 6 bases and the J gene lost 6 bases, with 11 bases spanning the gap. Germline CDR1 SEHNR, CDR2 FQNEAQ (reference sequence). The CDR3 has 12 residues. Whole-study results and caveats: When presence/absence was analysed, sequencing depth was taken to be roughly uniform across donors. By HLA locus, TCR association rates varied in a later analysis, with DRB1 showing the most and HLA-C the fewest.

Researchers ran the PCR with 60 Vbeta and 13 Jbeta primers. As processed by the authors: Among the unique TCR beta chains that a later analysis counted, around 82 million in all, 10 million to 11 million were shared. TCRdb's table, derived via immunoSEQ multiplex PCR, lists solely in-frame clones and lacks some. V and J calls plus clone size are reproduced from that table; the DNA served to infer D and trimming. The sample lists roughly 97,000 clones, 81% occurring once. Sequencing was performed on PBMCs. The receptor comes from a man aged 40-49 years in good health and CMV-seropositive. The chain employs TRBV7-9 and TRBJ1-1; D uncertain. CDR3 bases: TGTGCCAGCAGTCCGAGGGTACCTGAAGCTTTCTTT. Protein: CASSPRVPEAFF.